These 29 T cell receptor beta chains came from one sample sequenced in a study of cytomegalovirus exposure and HLA in healthy donors. Produced via immunoSEQ multiplex PCR; TCRdb's table is partial and in-frame only. The table shows 60,000 or so clones, with about 91% occurring only once. The sample consisted of PBMCs. The receptors derive from a woman between 18 and 29 years old in good health and CMV-seronegative.

This clone was seen once. The gene calls are TRBV6-6 and TRBJ1-6, with D maybe TRBD1 (6 bases). Trimming took off 2 bases at V and 8 bases at J, with 16 bases between the two ends. This CDR3 has 16 amino acids. The germline gives CDR1 MNHNY, CDR2 SVGAGI (reference sequence). The CDR3 nucleotides are TGTGCCAGCAGTTACACAGGGCCACTGAACGATTCACCCCTCCACTTT. This codes for CASSYTGPLNDSPLHF.

This clone was seen a single time. The chain carries TRBV19 and TRBJ1-2, with 9 bases that match TRBD1. The CDR3 covers 14 residues. V dropped 7 bases and J dropped 6; count of bases not matched to a gene: 9. The germline gives CDR1 LNHDA, CDR2 SQIVND (reference sequence). Here the CDR3 reads CASNMGQGRDGYTF. CDR3 bases: TGTGCCAGTAACATGGGACAGGGAAGGGATGGCTACACCTTC.

This chain connects TRBV28 to TRBJ1-5, with a possible D match to TRBD1 (5 bases). Germline values: CDR1 MDHEN, CDR2 SYDVKM. Trimming took 5 bases from V and 4 from J, leaving 9 bases between them. The CDR3 has 13 residues. For the CDR3, the DNA is TGTGCCAGCAGTCGGGACTGGAATCAGCCCCAGCATTTT. Encoded protein: CASSRDWNQPQHF.

The chain employs TRBV4-1 and TRBJ2-3; perhaps TRBD1 as D (5 bases). Trimming removed 2 bases from V and 3 bases from J, with 18 bases in between. Germline CDR1 is MGHRA and CDR2 is YSYEKL. The length of the CDR3 is 17 residues. The CDR3 sequence is CASSQTSRTPATDTQYF. CDR3 DNA: TGCGCCAGCAGCCAAACCTCAAGGACACCGGCGACAGATACGCAGTATTTT.

The chain is built from TRBV30 and TRBJ1-4, with D unresolved. V was clipped by 3 bases and J by 1 base, with 12 bases between them. The CDR3 has 15 residues. Germline CDR1 is GTSNPN and CDR2 is SVGIG (reference sequence). The CDR3 is CAWSGPGQTNEKLFF. CDR3 sequence (DNA): TGTGCCTGGAGCGGCCCTGGGCAAACTAATGAAAAACTGTTTTTT.

J is TRBJ2-1 and V is TRBV11-2; D is perhaps TRBD1 (6 bases). V was trimmed by 1 base and J by 2 bases, leaving 21 bases between them. Per germline, CDR1 SGHAT and CDR2 FQNNGV. The CDR3 spans 19 residues. The CDR3, as DNA: TGTGCCAGCAGCTTAGTACTGGCTTCAGGGGCTAGCCCCTACAATGAGCAGTTCTTC. Translated: CASSLVLASGASPYNEQFF.

The chain carries TRBV5-1 and TRBJ2-3; D is perhaps TRBD1 (6 bases). V gave up 4 bases and J gave up 2 bases, with 11 bases separating them. Germline CDR1 SGHRS, CDR2 YFSETQ. The CDR3 covers 14 residues. The CDR3 DNA is TGCGCCAGCAGCCTTCGGACAGACACAGATACGCAGTATTTT. Its protein product is CASSLRTDTDTQYF.

This clone appeared once. This chain joins TRBV9 and TRBJ2-4; 11 positions agree with TRBD2. The CDR3 contains 14 residues. With V trimmed by 4 bases and J by 10 bases, 7 bases remained unmatched. Germline loops: CDR1 SGDLS, CDR2 YYNGEE. The CDR3 region has the DNA TGTGCCAGCAGCCTGTCCGGGACTAGCGGTATTCAGTACTTC. It is translated as CASSLSGTSGIQYF.

This chain joins TRBV11-1 and TRBJ2-7; 8 bases are shared with TRBD1. Germline CDR1 is SGHAT and CDR2 is FQDESV (reference sequence). Losses at the gene ends were 5 bases for V and 2 bases for J; bases not matched to a gene: 2. The CDR3 loop spans 13 amino acids. The CDR3 is CASSTDRAYEQYF. CDR3 in DNA: TGTGCCAGCAGCACGGACAGGGCCTACGAGCAGTACTTC.

This rearrangement joins TRBV7-9 to TRBJ2-1; 9 bases are a match to TRBD1. With V trimmed by 2 bases and J by 7 bases, 12 bases remained unmatched. The CDR3 loop spans 17 amino acids. Germline V gene data show CDR1 as SEHNR and CDR2 as FQNEAQ (reference sequence). The CDR3 protein is CASSLRTGDGTGNEQFF. In DNA, the CDR3 is TGTGCCAGCAGCTTAAGGACAGGGGATGGTACAGGGAATGAGCAGTTCTTC.

The chain links TRBV6-4 to TRBJ1-4; D gene uncertain. The germline CDR1 and CDR2 sequences are MRHNA and SNTAGT. The ends were cut back, 9 bases at V and 4 bases at J, with 15 bases in the middle. The CDR3 has 14 amino acids. The CDR3 here is CARKLGRINEKLFF. In DNA form, the CDR3 reads TGTGCCAGAAAACTAGGAAGGATTAATGAAAAACTGTTTTTT.

This chain uses TRBV19 with TRBJ2-3; 9 bases are a match to TRBD1. Losses at the gene ends were 8 bases for V and 4 bases for J; bases not matched to a gene: 7. The CDR3 covers 14 residues. Germline V CDR1 and CDR2: LNHDA, SQIVND (reference sequence). CDR3 coding DNA: TGTGCCAGTTCGAACAGGGGGCAGTCAGATACGCAGTATTTT. This translates into CASSNRGQSDTQYF.

The chain carries TRBV29-1 and TRBJ2-3; possible D gene TRBD2, 6 bases. Trimming stripped 7 bases from V and 0 bases from J, with 14 bases between. CDR3 size: 14 residues. Germline CDR1 is SQVTM and CDR2 is ANQGSEA. CDR3 nucleotide sequence: TGCAGCGCCGTTACGGGACTCAGCACAGATACGCAGTATTTT. Residues: CSAVTGLSTDTQYF.

The rearrangement uses TRBV15 and TRBJ1-1; no clear D. Germline V lookup: CDR1 LNHNV, CDR2 YYDKDF (reference sequence). CDR3 length: 15 amino acids. Trimming took 7 bases from V and 2 from J, leaving 17 bases between them. For the CDR3, the DNA is TGTGCCACCAAGTCCCGGGTCTTCTCTAACACTGAAGCTTTCTTT. Translated: CATKSRVFSNTEAFF.

The V and J genes are TRBV6-1 and TRBJ2-7; D is unresolved. Germline CDR1 reads MNHNS; CDR2 reads SASEGT. V lost 4 bases to trimming and J lost 5 bases, with 12 bases between them. This CDR3 is 13 amino acids long. The CDR3 coding sequence is TGTGCCAGCAGTGTTGACCAGCAGGACGAGCAGTACTTC. Translated, it gives CASSVDQQDEQYF.

The J gene is TRBJ1-1, the V gene TRBV7-9, with 8 bases matching TRBD1. Germline CDR1 and CDR2: SEHNR and FQNEAQ (reference sequence). V lost 5 bases and J lost 1; bases outside the gene matches: 6. The CDR3 loop spans 15 amino acids. The CDR3 loop is CASSLQQGGNTEAFF. In nucleotides, the CDR3 is TGTGCCAGCAGCCTTCAACAGGGGGGGAACACTGAAGCTTTCTTT.

The count of this clone is one. In DNA form, the CDR3 reads TGCGCCAGCAGTCAGCCACTACGGGACAGGGGAGGTAGCTCCTACGAGCAGTACTTC. Its translation: CASSQPLRDRGGSSYEQYF. The chain combines TRBV23-1 with TRBJ2-7; TRBD1 aligns across 10 bases. TRBV23-1 is an ORF for which the function is uncertain. The CDR3 covers 19 residues. After removal of 3 bases from V and 0 bases from J, the junction contained 14 bases not matched to a gene.

The table lists this clone with a few counts. DNA for the CDR3: TGTGCCAGCAGTTTTCACAGGGGCTATGGCTACACCTTC. Residues: CASSFHRGYGYTF. The chain couples TRBV27 to TRBJ1-2; 7 bases fit TRBD1. The CDR3 is 13 residues long. The germline V gene encodes CDR1 MNHEY and CDR2 SMNVEV (reference sequence). V lost 3 bases, J lost 4 bases, and 2 bases stayed unmatched.

The gene calls are TRBV5-4 and TRBJ2-1; 9 nucleotides agree with TRBD2. Trimming removed 4 bases from V and 4 bases from J; junction bases left unmatched: 6. Looked up from germline, CDR1 is SGHNT and CDR2 is YYREEE (reference sequence). The CDR3 contains 15 residues. As DNA, the CDR3 is TGTGCCAGCAGCCACCGACTAGCGGTTTACAATGAGCAGTTCTTC. It codes for CASSHRLAVYNEQFF.

The V call is TRBV6-5, the J call TRBJ1-5; 8 nucleotides align to TRBD1. V shed 4 bases and J 6 bases; nucleotides not matched to a gene: 5. The length of the CDR3 is 14 residues. CDR1 and CDR2 from the germline V gene are MNHEY and SVGAGI. CDR3 sequence (DNA): TGTGCCAGCAGTTCAGGGGGCGCCGGTCAGCCCCAGCATTTT. Residues: CASSSGGAGQPQHF.

The CDR3 DNA follows: TGTGCCAGCAGTCAATCGGAATTACAGGGGGCGAGGTCACAGCCCCAGCATTTT. This sequence encodes CASSQSELQGARSQPQHF. The chain carries TRBV2 and TRBJ1-5; 9 nucleotides agree with TRBD1. This CDR3 spans 18 amino acids. Germline CDR1 is SNHLY and CDR2 is FYNNEI. The trim removed 5 bases at V and 7 bases at J, leaving 18 bases unmatched. Full variable domain (rest looked up from reference TRBV2 and TRBJ1-5): EPEVTQTPSHQVTQMGQEVILRCVPISNHLYFYWYRQILGQKVEFLVSFYNNEISEKSEIFDDQFSVERPDGSNFTLKIRSTKLEDSAMYFCASSQSELQGARSQPQHFGDGTRLSIL.

The J gene is TRBJ1-6, the V gene TRBV4-2; D is unresolved. With 1 base removed from V and 14 bases from J, the gap between germline ends came to 12 bases. Germline V CDR1 and CDR2: LGHNA, YNFKEQ. CDR3 length: 13 residues. CDR3 in amino acids: CASSQGTLATLHF. CDR3 DNA: TGTGCCAGCAGCCAAGGAACGTTAGCAACCCTCCACTTT.

The chain links TRBV15 to TRBJ1-2, with D possibly matching TRBD1 (5 bases). V was cut by 3 bases and J by 4 bases, with 9 bases left in between. Germline V gene data show CDR1 as LNHNV and CDR2 as YYDKDF (reference sequence). This CDR3 spans 13 amino acids. This CDR3 reads CATSSRVLYGYTF. The CDR3 DNA sequence: TGTGCCACCAGCAGCAGGGTCCTCTATGGCTACACCTTC.

CDR3 region: CASSQDRGQVGQPQHF. CDR3 sequence (DNA): TGTGCCAGCAGCCAAGATAGGGGACAGGTAGGACAGCCCCAGCATTTT. The V gene is TRBV4-2, the J gene TRBJ1-5, with 8 bases fitting TRBD1. With V trimmed by 0 bases and J by 7 bases, 8 bases remained unmatched. The CDR3 spans 16 residues. Germline V gene sequence: CDR1 LGHNA, CDR2 YNFKEQ.

This chain connects TRBV2 to TRBJ2-1; TRBD1 is a possible D gene (7 bases). V was trimmed by 7 bases and J by 4 bases, leaving 20 bases between them. The CDR3 consists of 16 residues. Per the germline V gene, CDR1 is SNHLY and CDR2 is FYNNEI. CDR3 nucleotide sequence: TGTGCCAGCACCGAGGAGGGGGCAGGGGTATACAATGAGCAGTTCTTC. It encodes CASTEEGAGVYNEQFF.

CDR3 nucleotides: TGTGCCAGTACTGAGCCCAGGGACACCGGGGAGCTGTTTTTT. Encoded protein: CASTEPRDTGELFF. The V gene is TRBV6-1, the J gene TRBJ2-2; a possible D gene is TRBD1 (5 bases). Germline loops: CDR1 MNHNS, CDR2 SASEGT. CDR3 length: 14 amino acids. The V and J ends lost 9 bases and 3 bases respectively, with 14 bases between them.

The CDR3 DNA is TGTGCCAGCAGTCACTATTCGTACGGGAGCAAAAACATTCAGTACTTC. It encodes CASSHYSYGSKNIQYF. This chain joins TRBV6-6 and TRBJ2-4; tentatively, D is TRBD2 (6 bases). The V end lost 5 bases, the J end lost 3 bases, and 17 bases lay between the germline ends. Germline CDR1 reads MNHNY; CDR2 reads SVGAGI (reference sequence). This CDR3 spans 16 amino acids.

This clone showed up just once. The chain is built from TRBV5-8 and TRBJ1-1; TRBD1 might be the D (6 bases). Germline V lookup: CDR1 SGHTS, CDR2 YDEGEE. The CDR3 totals 17 residues. V lost 4 bases and J 4 bases, leaving 23 bases between the germline ends. The CDR3 nucleotides read TGTGCCAGCAGCCAATACCAAGGGGGGGGCGCGGGCACTGAAGCTTTCTTT. Encoded protein: CASSQYQGGGAGTEAFF. Complete variable domain (other parts from reference TRBV5-8 and TRBJ1-1): EAGVTQSPTHLIKTRGQQATLRCSPISGHTSVYWYQQALGLGLQFLLWYDEGEERNRGNFPPRFSGRQFPNYSSELNVNALELEDSALYLCASSQYQGGGAGTEAFFGQGTRLTVV.

This clone was seen a single time. The chain uses TRBV11-1 and TRBJ1-6; no clear D. CDR1 and CDR2 from the germline V gene are SGHAT and FQDESV (reference sequence). The CDR3 sequence is 16 residues long. Trimming took 5 bases from V and 6 from J, leaving 17 bases between them. The CDR3 region is CASSHPGEASNSPLHF. The CDR3 nucleotides are TGTGCCAGCAGCCACCCCGGGGAGGCCTCTAATTCACCCCTCCACTTT.